This T cell receptor beta chain was recovered during a study of blood T cell repertoires in COVID-19. The wider study: Samples of COVID-19 (acute and convalescent) were obtained from the United States, Italy and Spain. In each case, the material was cDNA or gDNA derived from T cells, B-cell-depleted T cells, or PBMCs.

Germline V gives CDR1 LGHNA, CDR2 YNFKEQ. The CDR3 sequence is 17 residues long. J was trimmed by 3 bases and V by 1 base; bases with no gene match: 7. In the study's own analysis: The assay estimated nucleated cells by amplifying reference gene primers. This table comes from immunoSEQ multiplex PCR, and its TCRdb copy is limited to in-frame clones, with some not included. V, J and clone size derive from that table, while D and trimming were established from the DNA sequence. The sample contains some 70,000 clones, approximately 92% of which appear only once. The origin of this receptor is a man over 45 with active COVID-19. J is TRBJ2-7 and V is TRBV4-2, with TRBD2 matching over 12 bases. Sequencing was done on a sample of peripheral blood. CDR3 loop: CASSQGTSGVSIYEQYF. The CDR3 DNA reads as TGTGCCAGCAGCCAAGGGACTAGCGGGGTCTCTATCTACGAGCAGTACTTC.